This TCR beta chain was retrieved from a study of CXCR3-negative and CXCR3-positive naive CD8 T cells. Study-level information: There were some 140 million TRB reads altogether, and each library had about 1.5 +/- 0.3 million of them.

About this clonotype: The antigen remains undetermined.

Germline-derived CDR1 and CDR2 are SEHNR and FQNEAQ (reference sequence). The length of the CDR3 is 14 residues. Study outcomes and limitations: Comparably high diversity marked both naive subsets, whereas memory CD8+ cells had much lower diversity. Partially decreased CXCR3 expression was recorded after cryopreservation, and fresh PBMCs were used in most assays.

The TRB cDNA libraries were prepared by 5' RACE with UMI labels. With the 5' RACE reads reprocessed, TCRdb shows one record per CDR3 protein and no DNA. The record lists around 52,000 distinct CDR3 sequences, of which the ten most abundant hold about 20%. The sequencing sample was made of memory CD8+ T cells from blood. This sequence was found in a human donor in good health. Some clones in this sample may be carry-over from other donors' samples. The chain has TRBV7-9 and TRBJ2-5; TCRdb proposes TRBD1, but this gene call is untestable without DNA. The CDR3 protein is CASSLTGARETQYF.